Presented here are 8 T cell receptor beta chains from one specimen sequenced in a study of long-term antiretroviral therapy in people with HIV. Sequencing relied on immunoSEQ assay v3.0, run at survey level. Sequencing was performed with immunoSEQ multiplex PCR; in TCRdb, only in-frame clones are kept and a portion is missing. The data show about 21,000 clones, more than 65% seen once. The material was unsorted PBMCs, obtained at the start of antiretroviral therapy. The source of these receptors is a man aged 50 to 59 with HIV.

V is TRBV6-4 and J is TRBJ2-3; the match to TRBD2 covers 11 bases. V dropped 0 bases and J dropped 2; count of bases not matched to a gene: 4. The CDR3 loop spans 17 amino acids. Germline V gene sequence: CDR1 MRHNA, CDR2 SNTAGT. The CDR3 is CASSDSSLAGDTDTQYF. In nucleotides, the CDR3 is TGTGCCAGCAGTGACTCTTCACTAGCGGGAGACACAGATACGCAGTATTTT.

V and J are TRBV28 and TRBJ1-1; possible D gene TRBD1, 5 bases. Germline values: CDR1 MDHEN, CDR2 SYDVKM. Trimming cost V 7 bases and J 1 base, with 22 bases left between them. The CDR3 length is 17 residues. The CDR3 nucleotides read TGTGCCAGCACCCTAAGTCGATGGGGGGAGGCGAACACTGAAGCTTTCTTT. Its protein is CASTLSRWGEANTEAFF.

The rearrangement joins TRBV6-6 to TRBJ2-5, with D hard to call. Trimming took 11 bases from V and 2 from J, leaving 9 bases between them. Germline values: CDR1 MNHNY, CDR2 SVGAGI (reference sequence). The CDR3 totals 11 residues. The CDR3 region is CASRAQETQYF. The CDR3 DNA reads as TGTGCCTCTCGGGCTCAAGAGACCCAGTACTTC.

The chain has TRBV9 and TRBJ1-2, with a possible D match to TRBD1 (6 bases). V lost 0 bases and J lost 5, with 17 bases in between. Germline V CDR1 and CDR2: SGDLS, YYNGEE. The CDR3 totals 16 residues. CDR3 in DNA: TGTGCCAGCAGCGTAGTTCGAGGACAGTTGGAATATGGCTACACCTTC. Amino acids: CASSVVRGQLEYGYTF.

In this sample, this clone turned up a few times. V is TRBV10-2 and J is TRBJ1-6; D ambiguous. CDR1 is WSHSY and CDR2 is SAAADI in the germline V gene. CDR3 length: 13 amino acids. The ends were cut back, 5 bases at V and 3 bases at J, with 5 bases in the middle. CDR3 residues: CASSRLYNSPLHF. The CDR3 DNA is TGCGCCAGCAGTAGACTCTATAATTCACCCCTCCACTTT.

The rearrangement links TRBV27 to TRBJ1-2, with a tentative D call TRBD1 (5 bases). This CDR3 has 13 amino acids. The germline V gene encodes CDR1 MNHEY and CDR2 SMNVEV (reference sequence). Trimming removed 4 bases from V and 8 bases from J, with 14 bases in between. The CDR3 reads CASSSPERDGYTF. CDR3 nucleotides: TGTGCCAGCAGTTCCCCTGAAAGGGACGGCTACACCTTC.

This clone was detected only a few times. The chain uses TRBV14 and TRBJ2-1; perhaps TRBD2 as D (5 bases). The germline V and J ends were trimmed by 4 bases and 7 bases, with 14 bases remaining between them. CDR1 is SGHDN and CDR2 is FVKESK in the germline V gene. The CDR3 runs to 14 residues. CDR3 region: CASSPLRAVNEQFF. The CDR3 DNA is TGTGCCAGCAGCCCCTTGAGGGCGGTGAATGAGCAGTTCTTC.

The chain combines TRBV14 with TRBJ1-1; TRBD1 might be the D (5 bases). Germline V gene sequence: CDR1 SGHDN, CDR2 FVKESK. V was pared by 1 base and J by 3 bases, with 18 bases between. The CDR3 has 17 residues. CDR3 nucleotide sequence: TGTGCCAGCAGCCAAGGATTGGGGTGGGGGAGAGACACTGAAGCTTTCTTT. Translated, it gives CASSQGLGWGRDTEAFF.